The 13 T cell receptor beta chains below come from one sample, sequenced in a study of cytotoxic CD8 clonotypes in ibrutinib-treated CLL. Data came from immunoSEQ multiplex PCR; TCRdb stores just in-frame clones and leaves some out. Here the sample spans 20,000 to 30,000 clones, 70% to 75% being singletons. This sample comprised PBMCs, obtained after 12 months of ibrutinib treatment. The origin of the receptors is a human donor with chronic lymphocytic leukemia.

In nucleotides, the CDR3 is TGTGCCAGCAGCTTAGTTCCTAGCGGGGGCTACAATGAGCAGTTCTTC. This gives the protein CASSLVPSGGYNEQFF. This sequence joins TRBV7-6 and TRBJ2-1; 10 positions agree with TRBD2. There are 16 residues in the CDR3. With V trimmed by 1 base and J by 3 bases, 3 bases remained unmatched. CDR1 and CDR2 from the germline V gene are SGHVS and FNYEAQ.

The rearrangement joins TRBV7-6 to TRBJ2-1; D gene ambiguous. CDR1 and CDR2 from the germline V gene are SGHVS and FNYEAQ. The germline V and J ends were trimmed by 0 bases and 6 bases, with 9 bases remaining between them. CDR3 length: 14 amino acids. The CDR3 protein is CASSLASQVNEQFF. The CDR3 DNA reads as TGTGCCAGCAGCTTAGCGTCTCAAGTCAATGAGCAGTTCTTC.

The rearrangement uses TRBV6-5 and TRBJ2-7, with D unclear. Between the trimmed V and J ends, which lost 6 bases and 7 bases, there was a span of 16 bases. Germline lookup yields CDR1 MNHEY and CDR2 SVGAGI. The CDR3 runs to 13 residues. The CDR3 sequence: CASRVQSALEQYF. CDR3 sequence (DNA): TGTGCCAGCAGAGTACAGTCCGCCTTGGAGCAGTACTTC.

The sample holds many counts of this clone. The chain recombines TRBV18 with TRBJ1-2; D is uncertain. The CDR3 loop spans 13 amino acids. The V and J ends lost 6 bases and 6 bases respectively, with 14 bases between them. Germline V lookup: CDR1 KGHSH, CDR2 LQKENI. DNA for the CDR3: TGTGCCAGCTCCTTTCGGCTGGTTGATGGCTACACCTTC. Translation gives CASSFRLVDGYTF.

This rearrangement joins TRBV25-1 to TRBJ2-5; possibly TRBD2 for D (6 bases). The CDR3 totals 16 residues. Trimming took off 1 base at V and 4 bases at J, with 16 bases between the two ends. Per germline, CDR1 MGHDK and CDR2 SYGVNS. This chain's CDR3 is CASSESKGYGGETQYF. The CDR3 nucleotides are TGTGCCAGCAGTGAATCTAAGGGGTACGGGGGAGAGACCCAGTACTTC.

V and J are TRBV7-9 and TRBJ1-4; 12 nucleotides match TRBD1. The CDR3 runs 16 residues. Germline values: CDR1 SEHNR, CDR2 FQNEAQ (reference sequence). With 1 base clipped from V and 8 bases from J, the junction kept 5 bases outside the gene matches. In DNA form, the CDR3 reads TGTGCCAGCAGCTTAGGGGACAGGGGGCTGAAGGAAAAACTGTTTTTT. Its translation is CASSLGDRGLKEKLFF.

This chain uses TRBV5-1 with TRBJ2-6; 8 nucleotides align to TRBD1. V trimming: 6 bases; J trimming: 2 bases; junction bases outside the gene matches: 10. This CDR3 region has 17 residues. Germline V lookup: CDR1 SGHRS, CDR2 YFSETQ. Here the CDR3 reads CASIPGQGKTGANVLTF. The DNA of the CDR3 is TGCGCCAGCATTCCCGGACAGGGAAAAACTGGGGCCAACGTCCTGACTTTC.

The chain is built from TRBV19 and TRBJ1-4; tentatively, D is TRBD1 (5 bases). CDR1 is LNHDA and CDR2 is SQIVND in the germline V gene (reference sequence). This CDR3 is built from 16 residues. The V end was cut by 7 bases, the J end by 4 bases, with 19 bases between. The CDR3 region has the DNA TGTGCCAGTACGGAAAGACGCCTGGGGGATAATGAAAAACTGTTTTTT. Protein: CASTERRLGDNEKLFF. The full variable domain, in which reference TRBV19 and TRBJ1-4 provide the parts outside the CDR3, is DGGITQSPKYLFRKEGQNVTLSCEQNLNHDAMYWYRQDPGQGLRLIYYSQIVNDFQKGDIAEGYSVSREKKESFPLTVTSAQKNPTAFYLCASTERRLGDNEKLFFGSGTQLSVL.

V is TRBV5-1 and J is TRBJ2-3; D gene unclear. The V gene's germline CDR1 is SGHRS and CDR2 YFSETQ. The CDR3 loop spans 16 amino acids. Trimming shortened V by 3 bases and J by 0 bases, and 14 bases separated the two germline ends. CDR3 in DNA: TGCGCCAGCAGCTCTGACAACCAACCTAGCACAGATACGCAGTATTTT. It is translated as CASSSDNQPSTDTQYF.

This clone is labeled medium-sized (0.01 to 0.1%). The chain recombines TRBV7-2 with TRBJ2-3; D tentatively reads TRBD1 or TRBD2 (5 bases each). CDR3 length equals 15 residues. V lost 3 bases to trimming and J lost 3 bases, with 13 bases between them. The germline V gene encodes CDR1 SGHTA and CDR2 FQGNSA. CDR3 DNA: TGTGCCAGCAGCTTGGGGTCCTGGGGGACAGATACGCAGTATTTT. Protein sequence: CASSLGSWGTDTQYF.

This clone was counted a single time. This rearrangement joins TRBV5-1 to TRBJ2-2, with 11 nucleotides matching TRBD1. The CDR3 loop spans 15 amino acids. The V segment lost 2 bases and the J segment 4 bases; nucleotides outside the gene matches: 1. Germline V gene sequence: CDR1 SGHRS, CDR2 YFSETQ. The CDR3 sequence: CASSFGTGGTGELFF. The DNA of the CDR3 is TGCGCCAGCAGCTTTGGGACAGGGGGCACCGGGGAGCTGTTTTTT.

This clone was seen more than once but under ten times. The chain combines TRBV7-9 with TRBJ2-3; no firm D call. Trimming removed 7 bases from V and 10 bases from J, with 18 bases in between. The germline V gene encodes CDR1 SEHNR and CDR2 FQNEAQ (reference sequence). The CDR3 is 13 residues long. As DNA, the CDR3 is TGTGCCAGCACCCCCACTCAGATCAGGTCGCAGTATTTT. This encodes CASTPTQIRSQYF.

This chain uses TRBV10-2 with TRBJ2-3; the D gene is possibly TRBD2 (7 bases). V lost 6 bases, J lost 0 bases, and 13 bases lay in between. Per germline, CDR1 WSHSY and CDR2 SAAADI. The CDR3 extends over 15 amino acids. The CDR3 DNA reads TGCGCCAGCAGGGGGAGGGGGACTAGCACAGATACGCAGTATTTT. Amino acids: CASRGRGTSTDTQYF.